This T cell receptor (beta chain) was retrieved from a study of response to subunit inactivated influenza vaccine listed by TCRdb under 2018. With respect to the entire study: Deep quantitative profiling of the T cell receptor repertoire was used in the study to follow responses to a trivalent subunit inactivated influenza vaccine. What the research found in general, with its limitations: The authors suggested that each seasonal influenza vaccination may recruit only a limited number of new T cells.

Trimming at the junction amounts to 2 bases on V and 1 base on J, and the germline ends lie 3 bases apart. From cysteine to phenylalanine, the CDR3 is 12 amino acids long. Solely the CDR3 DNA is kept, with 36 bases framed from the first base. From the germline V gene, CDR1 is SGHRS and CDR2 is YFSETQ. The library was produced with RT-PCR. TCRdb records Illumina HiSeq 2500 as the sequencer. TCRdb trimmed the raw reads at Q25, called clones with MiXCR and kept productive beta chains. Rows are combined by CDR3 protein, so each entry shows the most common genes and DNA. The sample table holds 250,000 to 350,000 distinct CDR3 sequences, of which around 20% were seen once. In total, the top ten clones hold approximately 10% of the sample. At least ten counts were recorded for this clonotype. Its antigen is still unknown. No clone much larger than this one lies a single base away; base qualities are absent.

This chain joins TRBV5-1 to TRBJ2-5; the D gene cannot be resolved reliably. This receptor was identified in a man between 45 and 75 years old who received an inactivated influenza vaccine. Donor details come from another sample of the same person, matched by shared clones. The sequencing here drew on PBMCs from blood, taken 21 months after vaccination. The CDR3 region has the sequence CASSFGQETQYF. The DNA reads TGCGCCAGCAGCTTCGGCCAAGAGACCCAGTACTTC.